This T cell receptor (beta chain) was documented in a study of neurological immune-mediated disorders. The germline CDR1 and CDR2 sequences are MDHEN and SYDVKM. The CDR3 totals 15 residues. The controls, all healthy individuals, were blood bank volunteers in Maryland, USA. Where libraries were unsorted, they were derived from 2 million PBMCs stored at -80 degrees C. TCRdb processed the 5' RACE reads anew with MiXCR; each CDR3 protein has one entry. The sample yields over 25,000 distinct CDR3 sequences, about 21% seen once. A word on this clonotype: One junction end does not reproduce the germline sequence, and a read error may be involved.

The sequenced sample consisted of PBMCs. This clonotype was sampled from a woman aged 60-75 years in good health. The rearrangement uses TRBV28 and TRBJ2-6; no clear D gene. The CDR3 sequence: CASSQPVSGDNVLTF. CDR3 nucleotide sequence: TGTGCCAGCAGCCAACCGGTATCTGGGGACAACGTCCTGACTTTC.